This TCR beta chain was identified during a study of glioma-infiltrating T cells. Findings and caveats of the study: Very few CDR3 sequences were shared between tissue and blood. Tissue-blood divergence was below expectation in non-neoplastic patients, above in gliomas.

This clonotype appeared once. Its matching antigen is unknown. This beta chain represents an off-target read in a library built for alpha chains; its size is of limited meaning. The CDR3 is 16 residues long. The germline gives CDR1 DFQATT, CDR2 SNEGSKA (reference sequence). The J segment lost 2 bases and the V segment lost 5 bases, leaving 10 bases of the junction unmatched. The iRepertoire nested amplicon-rescue multiplex PCR amplified TCR alpha and beta CDR3s from RNA. Tissue mRNA or PBMC total RNA, 100-400 ng, went into one-step reverse transcription and amplification. TCRdb itself ran the multiplex PCR reads through MiXCR, one entry per CDR3 protein. Of 3,500 to 5,000 distinct CDR3 sequences listed, roughly 90% are singletons.

The sample consisted of glioma tissue, nonneoplastic brain tissue, or PBMCs (not recorded which). J is TRBJ2-3 and V is TRBV20-1, with 10 bases aligning to TRBD2. The sequence was collected from a human donor with low-grade glioma or glioblastoma, undergoing nonglioma brain surgery, or in good health (not recorded which). In DNA, the CDR3 is TGCAGTGCTGAGAACCTAACTAGCGGGAACACAGATACGCAGTATTTT. Protein: CSAENLTSGNTDTQYF.